This T cell receptor (beta chain) was sequenced for a study of cytomegalovirus exposure and HLA in healthy donors. Study-wide points: Presence/absence analyses treated sequencing depth as roughly uniform across donors.

This clone was recorded once. The antigen is undetermined. V shed 6 bases and J shed 2 bases, with 17 bases lying between them. Germline CDR1 and CDR2: LNHDA and SQIVND (reference sequence). The CDR3 consists of 16 residues. Amplification used 60 Vbeta primers and 13 Jbeta primers. The method was immunoSEQ multiplex PCR; TCRdb's version includes in-frame clones alone and lacks a portion of them. The sample yields under 130,000 clones, approximately 69% seen once. V gene TRBV19 combines with J gene TRBJ2-4, with D unclear. The sample comprised PBMCs. This TCR came from a man aged 25 to 40 in good health and CMV-seronegative. Here the CDR3 reads CASSSGLILSKNIQYF. For the CDR3, the DNA is TGTGCCAGTAGCTCGGGTCTCATTCTCTCCAAAAACATTCAGTACTTC.